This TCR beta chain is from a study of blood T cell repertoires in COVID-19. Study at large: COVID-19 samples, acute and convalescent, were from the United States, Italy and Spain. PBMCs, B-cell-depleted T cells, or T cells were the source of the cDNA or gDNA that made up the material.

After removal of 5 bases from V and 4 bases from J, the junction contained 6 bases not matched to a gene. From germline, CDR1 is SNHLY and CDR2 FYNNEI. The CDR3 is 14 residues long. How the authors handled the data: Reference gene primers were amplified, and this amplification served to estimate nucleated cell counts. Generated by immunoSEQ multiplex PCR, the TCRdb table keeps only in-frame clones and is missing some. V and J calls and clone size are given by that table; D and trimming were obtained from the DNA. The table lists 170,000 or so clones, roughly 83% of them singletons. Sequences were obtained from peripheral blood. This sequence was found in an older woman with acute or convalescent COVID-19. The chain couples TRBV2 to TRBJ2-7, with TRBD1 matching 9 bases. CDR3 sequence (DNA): TGTGCCAGCAGTCCCTCGACAGGGGGGTACGAGCAGTACTTC. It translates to CASSPSTGGYEQYF.